These 21 T cell receptor beta chains share one sample of origin, sequenced in a study of cytomegalovirus exposure and HLA in healthy donors. The PCR was carried out with 60 Vbeta primers and 13 Jbeta primers. The protocol was immunoSEQ multiplex PCR, while the TCRdb copy is restricted to in-frame clones and leaves out a portion. The sample shows 140,000 to 150,000 clones, around four fifths of them seen only once. The source material was PBMCs. The receptors stem from a female donor in good health and CMV-seronegative.

V is TRBV5-1 and J is TRBJ1-6; a possible D gene is TRBD1 (6 bases). Germline lookup yields CDR1 SGHRS and CDR2 YFSETQ. The CDR3 runs to 15 residues. Trimming removed 1 base from V and 5 bases from J, with 10 bases in between. Written as DNA, the CDR3 is TGCGCCAGCAGCTTGCGAGGACAGAATAATTCACCCCTCCACTTT. This sequence encodes CASSLRGQNNSPLHF.

The chain couples TRBV19 to TRBJ1-1; D might be TRBD1 (5 bases). Between the trimmed V and J ends, which lost 7 bases and 5 bases, there was a span of 17 bases. This CDR3 is built from 14 residues. Germline CDR1 LNHDA, CDR2 SQIVND (reference sequence). CDR3 loop: CASMGQGLETEAFF. CDR3 bases: TGTGCCAGTATGGGGCAGGGATTGGAGACTGAAGCTTTCTTT.

This chain links TRBV30 with TRBJ2-2, with a tentative D call TRBD2 (5 bases). This CDR3 is 14 amino acids long. The germline V and J ends were trimmed by 3 bases and 7 bases, with 15 bases remaining between them. Germline V CDR1 and CDR2: GTSNPN, SVGIG (reference sequence). As DNA, the CDR3 is TGTGCCTGGAGCATAATCGGGATCGGCGGGGAGCTGTTTTTT. Translated: CAWSIIGIGGELFF.

The V call is TRBV5-8, the J call TRBJ1-1; 9 nucleotides line up with TRBD1. The V and J ends lost 3 bases and 6 bases, in that order; junction bases with no gene match: 6. This CDR3 has 14 residues. CDR1 and CDR2 from the germline V gene are SGHTS and YDEGEE. DNA for the CDR3: TGTGCCAGCAGCTGGATACAGGGGGCGTCTGAAGCTTTCTTT. This encodes CASSWIQGASEAFF.

The rearrangement uses TRBV14 and TRBJ1-2; 10 positions agree with TRBD1. The CDR3 totals 15 residues. The germline V gene encodes CDR1 SGHDN and CDR2 FVKESK. V shed 4 bases and J 4 bases; nucleotides not matched to a gene: 6. CDR3 sequence reads: CASSPQGTGAYGYTF. Written as DNA, the CDR3 is TGTGCCAGCAGCCCCCAAGGGACAGGGGCCTATGGCTACACCTTC.

V is TRBV30 and J is TRBJ1-1; D is unclear. Germline-derived CDR1 and CDR2 are GTSNPN and SVGIG (reference sequence). CDR3 length: 12 residues. Trimming pared 5 bases from V and 0 bases from J, leaving 7 bases between. The CDR3 DNA reads as TGTGCCTGGGGCACCCTGAACACTGAAGCTTTCTTT. Its translation is CAWGTLNTEAFF. The full variable domain, in which reference TRBV30 and TRBJ1-1 provide the parts outside the CDR3, is SQTIHQWPATLVQPVGSPLSLECTVEGTSNPNLYWYRQAAGRGLQLLFYSVGIGQISSEVPQNLSASRPQDRQFILSSKKLLLSDSGFYLCAWGTLNTEAFFGQGTRLTVV.

The rearrangement joins TRBV5-6 to TRBJ1-2; D unclear. The CDR3 runs to 14 residues. Germline V gives CDR1 SGHDT, CDR2 YYEEEE. V lost 4 bases and J 4 bases, leaving 14 bases between the germline ends. The DNA for the CDR3 is TGTGCCAGCAGCCCGACACGCAGCGGCTATGGCTACACCTTC. Translated, it gives CASSPTRSGYGYTF.

The chain joins TRBV4-2 to TRBJ1-1, with D possibly TRBD1 on 6 matching bases. The V gene's germline CDR1 is LGHNA and CDR2 YNFKEQ. The ends were cut back, 0 bases at V and 13 bases at J, with 24 bases in the middle. The CDR3 sequence is 16 residues long. The CDR3 DNA follows: TGTGCCAGCAGCCAAGATCAGATCGGGGGGGGCGGAAAGGTTTTCTTT. Its translation: CASSQDQIGGGGKVFF.

V is TRBV6-6 and J is TRBJ2-7, with D perhaps TRBD1 (6 bases). V was shortened by 6 bases and J by 2 bases, with 17 bases between the two germline ends. Germline CDR1 and CDR2: MNHNY and SVGAGI (reference sequence). This CDR3 region has 15 residues. The CDR3: CASRSGQSPTYEQYF. DNA for the CDR3: TGTGCCAGCAGATCAGGACAGAGTCCAACCTACGAGCAGTACTTC.

This clone was found a few times. The chain employs TRBV5-4 and TRBJ2-5; unclear D gene. V was trimmed by 0 bases and J by 5 bases, leaving 14 bases between them. The CDR3 length is 15 residues. The germline gives CDR1 SGHNT, CDR2 YYREEE (reference sequence). CDR3 amino acids: CASSLGVASSETQYF. The CDR3 bases are TGTGCCAGCAGCTTGGGAGTAGCCTCGTCCGAGACCCAGTACTTC.

This clone has just one count. V gene TRBV9 combines with J gene TRBJ2-2, with TRBD1 matching over 9 bases. Per germline, CDR1 SGDLS and CDR2 YYNGEE. This CDR3 has 15 amino acids. V lost 3 bases, J lost 5 bases, and 5 bases stayed unmatched. The CDR3 here is CASSEGTGFTGELFF. In DNA form, the CDR3 reads TGTGCCAGCAGCGAGGGGACAGGGTTTACCGGGGAGCTGTTTTTT.

V and J are TRBV5-4 and TRBJ1-1; 8 nucleotides match TRBD1. The trim removed 4 bases at V and 11 bases at J, leaving 10 bases unmatched. The CDR3 sequence is 13 residues long. From germline, CDR1 is SGHNT and CDR2 YYREEE (reference sequence). The CDR3 reads CASSEVSGGRAFF. DNA of the CDR3: TGTGCCAGCAGCGAGGTGTCAGGGGGCCGGGCTTTCTTT.

The chain carries TRBV7-9 and TRBJ1-6; D remains ambiguous. This CDR3 has 15 residues. The ends were cut back, 1 base at V and 4 bases at J, with 8 bases in the middle. Germline CDR1 is SEHNR and CDR2 is FQNEAQ (reference sequence). CDR3 protein: CASSLEADYNSPLHF. The CDR3 nucleotides read TGTGCCAGCAGCTTAGAGGCGGATTATAATTCACCCCTCCACTTT.

Comments on this clone: At one of its ends the junction is not consistent with the germline gene, which may arise from a read error. The chain carries TRBV29-1 and TRBJ1-2; D not resolved. In germline, CDR1 is SQVTM, CDR2 ANQGSEA. This CDR3 contains 13 residues. The CDR3 is CSVVGGEGYGYPF. Written as DNA, the CDR3 is TGCAGCGTTGTTGGCGGGGAGGGCTATGGCTACCCCTTC.

This clone was seen only once. This rearrangement joins TRBV28 to TRBJ2-5; perhaps TRBD2 as D (5 bases). Looked up from germline, CDR1 is MDHEN and CDR2 is SYDVKM. Between the trimmed V and J ends, which lost 3 bases and 11 bases, there was a span of 13 bases. The CDR3 is 12 residues long. DNA for the CDR3: TGTGCCAGCAGTTTGTCGTCGTGGGAGCAGTACTTC. Its protein product is CASSLSSWEQYF. The variable domain in full, completed from reference TRBV28 and TRBJ2-5, reads DVKVTQSSRYLVKRTGEKVFLECVQDMDHENMFWYRQDPGLGLRLIYFSYDVKMKEKGDIPEGYSVSREKKERFSLILESASTNQTSMYLCASSLSSWEQYFGPGTRLLVL.

The chain employs TRBV28 and TRBJ1-1; D ambiguous. The ends were cut back, 4 bases at V and 4 bases at J, with 16 bases in the middle. Germline V lookup: CDR1 MDHEN, CDR2 SYDVKM. The CDR3 consists of 15 residues. The CDR3 DNA reads TGTGCCAGCAGTTCCCCGAGGCCCTCGGGCACTGAAGCTTTCTTT. It is translated as CASSSPRPSGTEAFF.

This rearrangement joins TRBV29-1 to TRBJ2-7, with 9 bases fitting TRBD2. This CDR3 has 13 residues. V trimming: 5 bases; J trimming: 9 bases; junction bases outside the gene matches: 11. CDR1 SQVTM and CDR2 ANQGSEA come from the germline V gene. The DNA of the CDR3 is TGCAGCGTTCTCGGGGCTAGCGGGACTCGGCAGTACTTC. It specifies CSVLGASGTRQYF.

This chain joins TRBV28 and TRBJ1-5; 9 nucleotides line up with TRBD1. The germline gives CDR1 MDHEN, CDR2 SYDVKM. V was clipped by 4 bases and J by 6 bases; unmatched bases: 7. The CDR3 consists of 15 residues. CDR3 DNA sequence: TGTGCCAGCAGTTCGGGACAGGGAGACGGTCAGCCCCAGCATTTT. Encoded protein: CASSSGQGDGQPQHF. Full variable domain (missing parts from reference TRBV28 and TRBJ1-5): DVKVTQSSRYLVKRTGEKVFLECVQDMDHENMFWYRQDPGLGLRLIYFSYDVKMKEKGDIPEGYSVSREKKERFSLILESASTNQTSMYLCASSSGQGDGQPQHFGDGTRLSIL.

Concerning this clone itself: The junction differs from germline at one of its ends, possibly a read error. Here the CDR3 reads CSSSLSLGAPADSPLHF. CDR3 sequence (DNA): TGTTCCAGCAGCTTGAGTTTGGGGGCCCCCGCCGATTCACCCCTCCACTTT. The genes are TRBV7-9 and TRBJ1-6; weak D call: TRBD1 (6 bases). The germline V gene has CDR1 SEHNR and CDR2 FQNEAQ (reference sequence). The CDR3 has 17 amino acids.

The chain employs TRBV28 and TRBJ1-1, with TRBD1 matching over 12 bases. Germline CDR1 and CDR2: MDHEN and SYDVKM. J lost 9 bases, V lost 6 bases, and 8 bases had no gene match. There are 14 residues in the CDR3. Here the CDR3 DNA reads TGTGCCAGCAGCCCTCCCGGGACAGGGGGCAAAGCTTTCTTT. Protein product: CASSPPGTGGKAFF.

The chain carries TRBV9 and TRBJ1-4; 8 bases map to TRBD1. Germline CDR1 SGDLS, CDR2 YYNGEE. The CDR3 length is 19 residues. V gave up 3 bases and J gave up 0 bases; unmatched junction bases: 13. CDR3 coding DNA: TGTGCCAGCAGCGAGCAACCACAGGGGGTCTGGACAACTAATGAAAAACTGTTTTTT. It is translated as CASSEQPQGVWTTNEKLFF.